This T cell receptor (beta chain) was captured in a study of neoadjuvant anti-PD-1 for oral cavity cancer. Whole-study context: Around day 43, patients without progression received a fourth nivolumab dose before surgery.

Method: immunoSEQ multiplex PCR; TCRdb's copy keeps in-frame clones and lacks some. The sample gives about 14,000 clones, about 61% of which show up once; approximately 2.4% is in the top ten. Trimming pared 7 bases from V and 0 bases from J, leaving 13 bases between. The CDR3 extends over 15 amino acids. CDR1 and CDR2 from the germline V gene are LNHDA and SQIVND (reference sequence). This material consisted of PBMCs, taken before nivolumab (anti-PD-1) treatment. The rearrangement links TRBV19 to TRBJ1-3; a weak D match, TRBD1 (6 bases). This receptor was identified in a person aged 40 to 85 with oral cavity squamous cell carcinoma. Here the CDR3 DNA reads TGTGCCAGTACCTCCGACAGGTACTCTGGAAACACCATATATTTT. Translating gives CASTSDRYSGNTIYF.